The T cell receptor beta chain under discussion was sequenced for a study of T cell repertoires in cytomegalovirus infection. The overall study: HLA-C-restricted CMV epitopes, recently identified, and well-studied HLA-B-restricted ones were used by the study. Public TCR beta signatures provided an indication of both CMV infection and a matching HLA type. Findings and caveats of the study: The ex vivo response was dominated by HLA-C-restricted CMV-specific TCR beta clonotypes. CMV carriers with the relevant HLA were identified by cumulative public TCR beta family frequency.

This clonotype was seen a handful of times. Its specificity is not known. Germline V CDR1 and CDR2: MNHNS, SASEGT. This CDR3 spans 14 amino acids. V lost 3 bases, J lost 9 bases, and 7 bases stayed unmatched. Via MiXCR, TCRdb re-called the reads, giving one row per CDR3 protein. Of approximately 470,000 distinct CDR3 sequences in the sample, more than 40% were seen once. The chain links TRBV6-1 to TRBJ2-7, with 11 nucleotides matching TRBD1. The sequence was obtained from a human donor in good health (CMV status not recorded). Some clones in this sample may be carry-over from other donors' samples. Sequenced here: cultured PBMCs, sampled from culture after CMV antigen stimulation. The CDR3 sequence: CASSDLGQGVGQYF. For the CDR3, the DNA is TGTGCCAGCAGTGACCTGGGACAGGGGGTTGGGCAGTACTTC.